The rows below give T cell receptor beta chains drawn from one sample of a study of technical replicates of blood from four donors. The assay was immunoSEQ multiplex PCR, and TCRdb's table has in-frame clones only and misses some. The repertoire has roughly 80,000 clones, around 94% of them found once; the top ten carry 0.38%. The sample consisted of T cells isolated from PBMCs. All receptors come from a human donor in good health. The CDR3 runs from the conserved cysteine through the conserved F or W. D genes are given only for firm matches. Only part of the rows carry a size: once, few, many, or a class if the clone is expanded.

TGCAGCGTTGAAGTTAAGGGACTAGCGGGAATAGTCACAGATACGCAGTATTTT	CSVEVKGLAGIVTDTQYF	TRBJ2-3	TRBD2	NA	TRBV29-1
TGTGCCAGCAGTGGAGGTAGCGGGAGGACCGAGCAGTACTTC	CASSGGSGRTEQYF	TRBJ2-7	TRBD2	NA	TRBV7-9
TGTGCCAGCAGTTTATATCCGGGAGTAGGAACCGGGGAGCTGTTTTTT	CASSLYPGVGTGELFF	TRBJ2-2	NA	NA	TRBV28
TGTGCCAGCAGTGAAGGTCTCGGGGGGGGCTACACCTTC	CASSEGLGGGYTF	TRBJ1-2	NA	NA	TRBV2
TGTGCCAGTAGTAGGGACAGGGAGGATGGCTACACCTTC	CASSRDREDGYTF	TRBJ1-2	TRBD1	once	TRBV19
TGTGCCAGCAGCTCTCGGGACAGGGGCTCCACCGGGGAGCTGTTTTTT	CASSSRDRGSTGELFF	TRBJ2-2	TRBD1	NA	TRBV7-3
TGTGCCTGGATAGCCGGGACAGGCAATCGCCGCTTCTTCTTC	CAWIAGTGNRRFFF	TRBJ2-7	TRBD1	once	TRBV30
TGTGCCAGCAGCCTGGTTGGGCGGGATCCTTCAGATACGCAGTATTTT	CASSLVGRDPSDTQYF	TRBJ2-3	NA	once	TRBV7-2
TGCAGCGTTTCGGGGGGCGGGGGATTCCGCGAGCAGTACTTC	CSVSGGGGFREQYF	TRBJ2-7	NA	NA	TRBV29-1
TGCAGCGTGTGTAACCGGGACTATGAGCAGTTCTTC	CSVCNRDYEQFF	TRBJ2-1	NA	NA	TRBV29-1
TGTGCCACCAGCAGCTACAGGGAGAACACTGAAGCTTTCTTT	CATSSYRENTEAFF	TRBJ1-1	NA	NA	TRBV15
TGTGCCAGCTATAGCTCTGGAAACACCATATATTTT	CASYSSGNTIYF	TRBJ1-3	NA	NA	TRBV6-5
TGTGCCAGCACTAACAGTGCCTCTGTCTATGGCTACACCTTC	CASTNSASVYGYTF	TRBJ1-2	NA	NA	TRBV6-5
TGTGCCATCAGTGACCCGACAGGGCCGGGGGCCAACGTCCTGACTTTC	CAISDPTGPGANVLTF	TRBJ2-6	TRBD1	NA	TRBV10-3
TGTGCCAGCAGACGGACAGGCCCAAGCGAAAAACTGTTTTTT	CASRRTGPSEKLFF	TRBJ1-4	TRBD1	NA	TRBV28
TGTGCCAGCAGCCCAGGACTAGCGGGACTAGAGACCCAGTACTTC	CASSPGLAGLETQYF	TRBJ2-5	TRBD2	NA	TRBV7-9
TGTGCCAGCAGTGTTATTGAAGCTGTCACAGATACGCAGTATTTT	CASSVIEAVTDTQYF	TRBJ2-3	NA	NA	TRBV2
TGTGCCAGCAGCTTATCGGGAGCCGCCTCCTACAATGAGCAGTTCTTC	CASSLSGAASYNEQFF	TRBJ2-1	NA	NA	TRBV7-3
TGTGCCAGCAGCTTGCAGGTTTACAATGAGCAGTTCTTC	CASSLQVYNEQFF	TRBJ2-1	NA	NA	TRBV5-4
TGTGCCAGCAGACCCGGTGGAGGCTACGAGCAGTACTTC	CASRPGGGYEQYF	TRBJ2-7	NA	NA	TRBV6-5
TGTGCCAGCATGCGGGGATTTACCTACGAGCAGTACTTC	CASMRGFTYEQYF	TRBJ2-7	NA	NA	TRBV6-6
TGTGCCAGCAGTCCAGACAGTTACTCCTACAATGAGCAGTTCTTC	CASSPDSYSYNEQFF	TRBJ2-1	NA	NA	TRBV2
TGTGCCAGCAGCGAAACCGGCTACGAGCAGTACTTC	CASSETGYEQYF	TRBJ2-7	NA	NA	TRBV5-8
TGTGCCAGCACCCGGACTAGCGATTACAATGAGCAGTTCTTC	CASTRTSDYNEQFF	TRBJ2-1	TRBD2	NA	TRBV6-1
TGTGCCACCAGCATCCGACAGGGTGGAAATCAGCCCCAGCATTTT	CATSIRQGGNQPQHF	TRBJ1-5	TRBD1	NA	TRBV15
TGTGCCAGCAGCTTAACTTTTGGCGGGACAGGCGATGAGCAGTTCTTC	CASSLTFGGTGDEQFF	TRBJ2-1	TRBD1	once	TRBV7-3
TGTGCCAGCAGCCGACAGGGGGCCGACGAGCAGTACTTC	CASSRQGADEQYF	TRBJ2-7	TRBD1	NA	TRBV6-5
TGTGCCACCGGACAGGGGACAGATACGCAGTATTTT	CATGQGTDTQYF	TRBJ2-3	TRBD1	NA	TRBV6-5
TGTGCCAGCAGCTTGGCAAGGGGCACCTACGAGCAGTACTTC	CASSLARGTYEQYF	TRBJ2-7	NA	NA	TRBV11-3
TGTGCCAGTAGCGCCGGCGGCTACGAGCAGTACTTC	CASSAGGYEQYF	TRBJ2-7	NA	NA	TRBV19
TGTGCCATCAGTGTAACGGACCAAGAGACCCAGTACTTC	CAISVTDQETQYF	TRBJ2-5	NA	NA	TRBV10-3
TGTGCCAGCACGACACTCGGGGAGCTGTTTTTT	CASTTLGELFF	TRBJ2-2	NA	NA	TRBV2
TGTGCCAGCAGTTACAACAGGGGGAGGGCCAACGTCCTGACTTTC	CASSYNRGRANVLTF	TRBJ2-6	TRBD1	NA	TRBV6-5
TGTGCCTGGAGTGGCCGGGACTACGAGCAGTACTTC	CAWSGRDYEQYF	TRBJ2-7	NA	NA	TRBV30
TGCGCCAGCAGCTTGGCCCAGGGAAATCCGAGCGGCTACACCTTC	CASSLAQGNPSGYTF	TRBJ1-2	NA	NA	TRBV5-1
TGTGCCAGCCGCCATGCGGAAACCTACGAGCAGTACTTC	CASRHAETYEQYF	TRBJ2-7	NA	NA	TRBV2
TGTGCCAGCAATGGGAATTGGGGCCTCACCGGGGAGCTGTTTTTT	CASNGNWGLTGELFF	TRBJ2-2	NA	NA	TRBV28
TGTGCCAGCAGTTACTCGGGCAGCTATGGCTACACCTTC	CASSYSGSYGYTF	TRBJ1-2	NA	NA	TRBV6-5
TGTGCCAGCAGCCAAGACATTGGACAGAGCACAGATACGCAGTATTTT	CASSQDIGQSTDTQYF	TRBJ2-3	NA	NA	TRBV9
TGTGCCAGCTCTCCTACTAGCGAGCAGTTCTTC	CASSPTSEQFF	TRBJ2-1	NA	NA	TRBV28
TGCGCCAGCAGCTTGGTGGGGACTAGCGTTAATGAGCAGTTCTTC	CASSLVGTSVNEQFF	TRBJ2-1	TRBD2	NA	TRBV5-1
TGTGCCAGCAGCGTGGACGGGGTTCTGGGGGAGCTGTTTTTT	CASSVDGVLGELFF	TRBJ2-2	NA	once	TRBV9
TGTGCCAGCAGCTTCCCCGGGACAGGGCCTCAGCCCCAGCATTTT	CASSFPGTGPQPQHF	TRBJ1-5	TRBD1	NA	TRBV5-8
TGTGCTAGCAGCTGGGGGGGGAGCTCCGTAGGGGAGACCCAGTACTTC	CASSWGGSSVGETQYF	TRBJ2-5	TRBD2	NA	TRBV7-7
TGTGCCTGGAAGAGGACAGGGGTTGGAAACACCATATATTTT	CAWKRTGVGNTIYF	TRBJ1-3	TRBD1	NA	TRBV30
TGCAGCGTTGCCGACAGGGGAACAGATACGCAGTATTTT	CSVADRGTDTQYF	TRBJ2-3	TRBD1	NA	TRBV29-1
TGCGCCAGCAGCCAAGAAACGACTAGCGGGAGGTCCACCTACAATGAGCAGTTCTTC	CASSQETTSGRSTYNEQFF	TRBJ2-1	TRBD2	NA	TRBV4-1
TGTGCCAGCAGTCAACCTACCGGGACAGGCAGAGGAACTACTGAAGCTTTCTTT	CASSQPTGTGRGTTEAFF	TRBJ1-1	TRBD1	NA	TRBV2
TGTGCCAGCAGGCCAGGACTAGCGGGAATTGACGAGCAGTACTTC	CASRPGLAGIDEQYF	TRBJ2-7	TRBD2	NA	TRBV5-4
TGTGCCAGCAGCCTAAACAGGGGCTATGGCTACACCTTC	CASSLNRGYGYTF	TRBJ1-2	TRBD1	once	TRBV27
TGTGCCAGCAGTTACAGCTACAGGGAGGGGGGGACTGAAGCTTTCTTT	CASSYSYREGGTEAFF	TRBJ1-1	NA	once	TRBV6-5
TGTGCCAGCAGCCAGGGTTACGGGGCCAACGTCCTGACTTTC	CASSQGYGANVLTF	TRBJ2-6	NA	NA	TRBV7-3
TGTGCCAGCAGCCCCCGTCGGGGTGAGCAGTTCTTC	CASSPRRGEQFF	TRBJ2-1	NA	NA	TRBV7-9
TGTGCCAGTAGTATGGAGAGGGAAGTAACCTACGAGCAGTACTTC	CASSMEREVTYEQYF	TRBJ2-7	NA	NA	TRBV19
TGTGCCAGCAGCGTCGGGACAGCCTACAATGAGCAGTTCTTC	CASSVGTAYNEQFF	TRBJ2-1	TRBD1	NA	TRBV9
TGTGCCAGCAGCCGAGACAGGGAGAGGAACACTGAAGCTTTCTTT	CASSRDRERNTEAFF	TRBJ1-1	TRBD1	once	TRBV7-8
TGTGCCAGCAGTGCAGTAGGAAGTCGAGGGTCGAGAGAGCAGTACTTC	CASSAVGSRGSREQYF	TRBJ2-7	NA	NA	TRBV2